The sequence of this T cell receptor beta chain was determined in a study of cytomegalovirus exposure and HLA in healthy donors. As for this clone: The antigen is unknown.

With 60 Vbeta and 13 Jbeta primers, the PCR was carried out. Clones were sequenced by immunoSEQ multiplex PCR, and TCRdb holds only the in-frame ones, with some missing. The table shows around 150,000 clones, with 75% to 80% occurring only once. Trimming removed 0 bases at V and 4 bases at J, with 10 bases between. Germline CDR1 is SGHDT and CDR2 is YYEEEE. The CDR3 totals 14 residues. Broader study findings: Most subjects had HLA-A and HLA-B alleles reportedly predicted accurately by TCR beta sequences. Rare TCR sequences dominated, though some public TCRs recurred in many donors. With high specificity and sensitivity, the classifier reportedly diagnosed cytomegalovirus status.

This clonotype was sampled from a woman aged 45-65 years in good health and CMV-seropositive. The chain employs TRBV5-6 and TRBJ1-1; D ambiguous. The source material was PBMCs. This CDR3 is CASSLAHGSTEAFF. CDR3 sequence (DNA): TGTGCCAGCAGCTTGGCCCACGGTAGCACTGAAGCTTTCTTT. The entire variable domain, with the rest obtained from reference TRBV5-6 and TRBJ1-1, is as follows: DAGVTQSPTHLIKTRGQQVTLRCSPKSGHDTVSWYQQALGQGPQFIFQYYEEEERQRGNFPDRFSGHQFPNYSSELNVNALLLGDSALYLCASSLAHGSTEAFFGQGTRLTVV.